Each of the 29 T cell receptor beta chains below was sequenced from the same sample in a study of a mutant IDH1 vaccine in newly diagnosed glioma. Some clones are missing from TCRdb's copy, which holds only in-frame ones; the method was immunoSEQ multiplex PCR. The data show approximately 25,000 clones, with 93% seen just once and approximately 1.1% held by the top ten. As to time point: baseline, week 1 (first vaccination visit). The sample's treatment: pre-vaccination baseline after standard-of-care therapy. This sample comprised PBMCs, obtained from a glioma patient treated with radiotherapy, temozolomide or both. The receptors here all came from a man aged 35 to 55 with glioma.

The chain uses TRBV19 and TRBJ2-2, with TRBD1 identical over 9 bases. J was trimmed by 7 bases and V by 1 base; bases with no gene match: 4. Germline V CDR1 and CDR2: LNHDA, SQIVND (reference sequence). The CDR3 spans 15 residues. CDR3 amino acids: CASSIGTGVVGELFF. In DNA form, the CDR3 reads TGTGCCAGTAGTATAGGGACAGGGGTAGTCGGGGAGCTGTTTTTT.

This clone was detected once. The V and J genes are TRBV4-1 and TRBJ1-5; no clear D gene. There are 15 residues in the CDR3. Trimming shortened V by 0 bases and J by 5 bases, and 11 bases separated the two germline ends. Germline V gene lookup returns CDR1 MGHRA and CDR2 YSYEKL. The CDR3 sequence is CASSQEGALHQPQHF. The CDR3 coding sequence is TGCGCCAGCAGCCAAGAGGGAGCCCTTCATCAGCCCCAGCATTTT.

The chain carries TRBV2 and TRBJ1-1; a possible D gene is TRBD1 (6 bases). In germline, CDR1 is SNHLY, CDR2 FYNNEI. The CDR3 contains 15 residues. Trimming took off 4 bases at V and 1 base at J, with 13 bases between the two ends. The CDR3, as DNA: TGTGCCAGCAGTGCCGGGGGCTCCGGGAACACTGAAGCTTTCTTT. Its protein product is CASSAGGSGNTEAFF.

V usage is TRBV13 and J usage is TRBJ2-6; possibly TRBD1 for D (6 bases). V was shortened by 6 bases and J by 1 base, with 10 bases between the two germline ends. This CDR3 comprises 15 residues. Germline values: CDR1 PRHDT, CDR2 FYEKMQ (reference sequence). CDR3 DNA sequence: TGTGCCAGCAGGTTACAGGGATCTGGGGCCAACGTCCTGACTTTC. Its translation: CASRLQGSGANVLTF.

The chain links TRBV5-1 to TRBJ1-3; possibly TRBD1 for D (6 bases). The germline V gene has CDR1 SGHRS and CDR2 YFSETQ. The CDR3 has 19 amino acids. V was shortened by 4 bases and J by 1 base, with 24 bases between the two germline ends. The CDR3 nucleotides are TGCGCCAGCAGCCCACACCCCGTGGCAGGGGAACGGTCTGGAAACACCATATATTTT. This gives the protein CASSPHPVAGERSGNTIYF.

J is TRBJ1-1 and V is TRBV27; TRBD1 is a possible D gene (5 bases). The V gene's germline CDR1 is MNHEY and CDR2 SMNVEV (reference sequence). With 2 bases removed from V and 0 bases from J, the gap between germline ends came to 7 bases. This CDR3 has 14 amino acids. Here the CDR3 DNA reads TGTGCCAGCAGTTTAATGGGGCTGAACACTGAAGCTTTCTTT. This gives the protein CASSLMGLNTEAFF.

The chain employs TRBV6-6 and TRBJ1-5, with D tentatively TRBD1 (5 bases). The CDR3 extends over 15 amino acids. V lost 6 bases, J lost 0 bases, and 12 bases lay in between. Germline CDR1 reads MNHNY; CDR2 reads SVGAGI (reference sequence). CDR3 residues: CASRGSDNSNQPQHF. CDR3 in DNA: TGTGCCAGCAGGGGATCGGACAATAGCAATCAGCCCCAGCATTTT.

The CDR3 loop is CASSFEGNEQFF. CDR3 coding DNA: TGTGCCAGCAGTTTCGAGGGGAATGAGCAGTTCTTC. The chain employs TRBV27 and TRBJ2-1; the D call may be TRBD1 or TRBD2 (5 bases each). Germline V gene lookup returns CDR1 MNHEY and CDR2 SMNVEV (reference sequence). The CDR3 is made up of 12 amino acids. Trimming took 3 bases from V and 7 from J, leaving 7 bases between them.

This chain links TRBV29-1 with TRBJ1-2, with TRBD1 matching over 12 bases. In germline, CDR1 is SQVTM, CDR2 ANQGSEA. The CDR3 is made up of 16 amino acids. J gave up 4 bases and V 2 bases, and 8 bases lay outside the gene matches. CDR3 residues: CSVELFPGQGAYGYTF. The CDR3 DNA is TGCAGCGTTGAATTATTCCCGGGACAGGGGGCCTATGGCTACACCTTC.

V gene TRBV5-1 combines with J gene TRBJ1-5, with D tentatively TRBD1 (6 bases). V shed 4 bases and J shed 0 bases, with 8 bases lying between them. The CDR3 sequence is 14 residues long. Per the germline V gene, CDR1 is SGHRS and CDR2 is YFSETQ. In nucleotides, the CDR3 is TGCGCCAGCAGCCCGACAGGTAGCAATCAGCCCCAGCATTTT. This codes for CASSPTGSNQPQHF. Variable domain in full (rest from reference TRBV5-1 and TRBJ1-5): KAGVTQTPRYLIKTRGQQVTLSCSPISGHRSVSWYQQTPGQGLQFLFEYFSETQRNKGNFPGRFSGRQFSNSRSEMNVSTLELGDSALYLCASSPTGSNQPQHFGDGTRLSIL.

The CDR3 nucleotides read TGTGCCAGCAGGGAAGAGGGGTGGGGCTACACCTTC. Its protein product is CASREEGWGYTF. The J gene is TRBJ1-2, the V gene TRBV6-5; D is perhaps TRBD1 (5 bases). Trimming stripped 6 bases from V and 8 bases from J, with 13 bases between. This CDR3 is 12 amino acids long. CDR1 is MNHEY and CDR2 is SVGAGI in the germline V gene.

The chain joins TRBV9 to TRBJ1-1; the match to TRBD1 covers 10 bases. The CDR3 runs 15 residues. The germline CDR1 and CDR2 sequences are SGDLS and YYNGEE. V lost 2 bases and J lost 4; bases outside the gene matches: 5. CDR3 bases: TGTGCCAGCAGCGTCGGACAGGGGGACAGCACTGAAGCTTTCTTT. It translates to CASSVGQGDSTEAFF.

J is TRBJ1-1 and V is TRBV4-1, with TRBD1 identical over 8 bases. This CDR3 contains 14 residues. CDR1 is MGHRA and CDR2 is YSYEKL in the germline V gene. Losses at the gene ends were 7 bases for V and 10 bases for J; bases not matched to a gene: 14. In DNA, the CDR3 is TGCGCCAGCACCATGGACAGGGCAACCTTTATAGCTTTCTTT. Translating gives CASTMDRATFIAFF.

The rearrangement links TRBV27 to TRBJ2-3; no clear D gene. This CDR3 has 11 amino acids. Germline CDR1 MNHEY, CDR2 SMNVEV (reference sequence). The ends were cut back, 6 bases at V and 5 bases at J, with 6 bases in the middle. The CDR3 nucleotides read TGTGCCAGCAGCCCAGGAGATACGCAGTATTTT. Its translation: CASSPGDTQYF.

The sample holds a few counts of this clone. The chain combines TRBV7-2 with TRBJ2-1; D may correspond to TRBD1 or TRBD2 (5 bases each). Trimming pared 0 bases from V and 10 bases from J, leaving 22 bases between. Germline V lookup: CDR1 SGHTA, CDR2 FQGNSA. This CDR3 contains 17 residues. CDR3 DNA sequence: TGTGCCAGCAGCTTAGCGGTGGGCCCTGGGGCGGGTAGGGAGCAGTTCTTC. Translated: CASSLAVGPGAGREQFF.

The rearrangement links TRBV9 to TRBJ2-2, with a weak D call TRBD1 (5 bases). CDR3 length: 16 residues. Germline CDR1 and CDR2: SGDLS and YYNGEE. The V end was cut by 0 bases, the J end by 2 bases, with 11 bases between. As DNA, the CDR3 is TGTGCCAGCAGCGTAGGTCCAGGGTTAAACACCGGGGAGCTGTTTTTT. Translation: CASSVGPGLNTGELFF.

This clone was detected once. The V and J genes are TRBV5-1 and TRBJ1-1; D uncertain. Germline V gene data show CDR1 as SGHRS and CDR2 as YFSETQ. This CDR3 region has 14 residues. The V gene lost 2 bases and the J gene lost 3 bases, with 11 bases spanning the gap. CDR3 amino acids: CASSFWRGDTEAFF. In DNA, the CDR3 is TGCGCCAGCAGCTTTTGGCGCGGGGACACTGAAGCTTTCTTT.

This chain joins TRBV5-6 and TRBJ2-7, with a weak D call TRBD1 (6 bases). The CDR3 consists of 16 residues. Germline-derived CDR1 and CDR2 are SGHDT and YYEEEE. Trimming cost V 0 bases and J 1 base, with 14 bases left between them. CDR3 sequence reads: CASSLVKRQASYEQYF. CDR3 coding DNA: TGTGCCAGCAGCTTGGTAAAGAGACAGGCTTCCTACGAGCAGTACTTC.

This chain links TRBV11-2 with TRBJ2-1, with D maybe TRBD2 (6 bases). Per the germline V gene, CDR1 is SGHAT and CDR2 is FQNNGV. V was cut by 3 bases and J by 13 bases, with 10 bases left in between. The CDR3 loop spans 11 amino acids. The CDR3 DNA reads TGTGCCAGCAGCTTCGCGGGGCCTCAGTTCTTC. It specifies CASSFAGPQFF.

The rearrangement links TRBV5-1 to TRBJ1-1; tentatively, D is TRBD1 (5 bases). The V gene lost 2 bases and the J gene lost 5 bases, with 19 bases spanning the gap. This CDR3 region has 16 residues. Germline lookup yields CDR1 SGHRS and CDR2 YFSETQ. The CDR3 loop reads CASSFLPHSGGTEAFF. The CDR3 DNA reads TGCGCCAGCAGCTTCCTCCCTCACTCGGGGGGGACTGAAGCTTTCTTT. Full variable domain (missing parts from reference TRBV5-1 and TRBJ1-1): KAGVTQTPRYLIKTRGQQVTLSCSPISGHRSVSWYQQTPGQGLQFLFEYFSETQRNKGNFPGRFSGRQFSNSRSEMNVSTLELGDSALYLCASSFLPHSGGTEAFFGQGTRLTVV.

This clone appeared a single time. The sample carries other DNA sequences with the same CDR3. V usage is TRBV27 and J usage is TRBJ1-5, with 9 bases aligning to TRBD1. This CDR3 spans 16 amino acids. V gave up 5 bases and J gave up 0 bases; unmatched junction bases: 5. CDR1 MNHEY and CDR2 SMNVEV come from the germline V gene (reference sequence). The CDR3 nucleotides read TGTGCCAGCAGTCTCACAGGGGGCTATAGCAATCAGCCCCAGCATTTT. Encoded protein: CASSLTGGYSNQPQHF.

The CDR3: CASSSFSGNTGELFF. The CDR3 DNA reads TGTGCCAGCAGTTCCTTTTCAGGGAACACCGGGGAGCTGTTTTTT. This sequence joins TRBV6-5 and TRBJ2-2; D unresolved. The CDR3 extends over 15 amino acids. Germline V gives CDR1 MNHEY, CDR2 SVGAGI. Between the trimmed V and J ends, which lost 4 bases and 1 base, there was a span of 10 bases.

The rearrangement uses TRBV7-2 and TRBJ2-7; D not certain. Germline values: CDR1 SGHTA, CDR2 FQGNSA. The CDR3 covers 11 residues. The ends were cut back, 5 bases at V and 6 bases at J, with 8 bases in the middle. The CDR3 DNA reads as TGTGCCAGCAGCCAGGTCGGCGAGCAGTACTTC. This translates into CASSQVGEQYF.

The rearrangement links TRBV11-2 to TRBJ2-1; 9 positions match TRBD2. The CDR3 runs to 15 residues. Per the germline V gene, CDR1 is SGHAT and CDR2 is FQNNGV. J lost 10 bases, V lost 5 bases, and 12 bases had no gene match. The CDR3: CASSPSGGGAWEQFF. As DNA, the CDR3 is TGTGCCAGCAGCCCTAGCGGCGGGGGGGCCTGGGAGCAGTTCTTC.

The chain has TRBV7-2 and TRBJ2-3; D may correspond to TRBD1 or TRBD2 (5 bases each). CDR1 SGHTA and CDR2 FQGNSA come from the germline V gene. Between the trimmed V and J ends, which lost 5 bases and 5 bases, there was a span of 8 bases. CDR3 length: 12 amino acids. The CDR3 reads CASSRGVDTQYF. The CDR3 bases are TGTGCCAGCAGCAGGGGAGTAGATACGCAGTATTTT.

The chain employs TRBV5-4 and TRBJ2-2, with 7 bases lining up with TRBD1. Germline V gene data show CDR1 as SGHNT and CDR2 as YYREEE (reference sequence). The CDR3 has 16 amino acids. Trimming cost V 1 base and J 5 bases; bases outside gene matches: 8. As DNA, the CDR3 is TGTGCCAGCAGCTTGATGAGAGGGGGCAATACCGGGGAGCTGTTTTTT. It codes for CASSLMRGGNTGELFF.

This chain uses TRBV19 with TRBJ2-7, with 10 bases identical to TRBD2. CDR3 size: 18 residues. From germline, CDR1 is LNHDA and CDR2 SQIVND (reference sequence). Trimming cost V 5 bases and J 0 bases; bases outside gene matches: 13. The CDR3 DNA reads as TGTGCCAGTAGTCCAGCGGGACGTCTAGCGGGGGACTCCTACGAGCAGTACTTC. Encoded protein: CASSPAGRLAGDSYEQYF.

This rearrangement joins TRBV6-1 to TRBJ1-1; D uncertain. The V end lost 6 bases, the J end lost 3 bases, and 14 bases lay between the germline ends. The germline CDR1 and CDR2 sequences are MNHNS and SASEGT. The CDR3 contains 14 residues. The CDR3 here is CASSATGYDTEAFF. The CDR3 DNA is TGTGCCAGCAGCGCCACCGGCTACGACACTGAAGCTTTCTTT.

The chain couples TRBV9 to TRBJ2-5; D may be TRBD1 or TRBD2 (5 bases each). CDR1 is SGDLS, CDR2 YYNGEE, per germline. V was cut by 1 base and J by 2 bases, with 12 bases left in between. The CDR3 runs to 15 residues. CDR3 region: CASSVTGAIQETQYF. CDR3 DNA sequence: TGTGCCAGCAGCGTAACCGGGGCAATACAAGAGACCCAGTACTTC.